Each of the 23 T cell receptor beta chains below was sequenced from the same sample in a study of CD8 T cells in Susac syndrome. Random hexamers were used to reverse transcribe the RNA input (about 0.45 to 1 ug). One entry per CDR3 protein, called by TCRdb with MiXCR from the immunoSEQ multiplex PCR reads. This sample has about 150,000 distinct CDR3 sequences, with about 90% found just once. The sequencing input was CD4+ T cells from PBMCs. Source of these receptors: a human donor in good health.

The chain combines TRBV7-9 with TRBJ1-4; 9 bases fit TRBD1. The CDR3 covers 17 residues. CDR1 SEHNR and CDR2 FQNEAQ come from the germline V gene (reference sequence). The V and J ends lost 1 base and 3 bases, in that order; junction bases with no gene match: 6. CDR3 in DNA: TGTGCCAGCAGCTTAGGACAGGGGGTCTCGGCTAATGAAAAACTGTTTTTT. Amino acid sequence: CASSLGQGVSANEKLFF. The variable domain in full, completed from reference TRBV7-9 and TRBJ1-4, reads DTGVSQNPRHKITKRGQNVTFRCDPISEHNRLYWYRQTLGQGPEFLTYFQNEAQLEKSRLLSDRFSAERPKGSFSTLEIQRTEQGDSAMYLCASSLGQGVSANEKLFFGSGTQLSVL.

The chain joins TRBV5-6 to TRBJ1-3; D is unclear. The germline V and J ends were trimmed by 3 bases and 3 bases, with 7 bases remaining between them. Germline values: CDR1 SGHDT, CDR2 YYEEEE. The CDR3 runs to 13 residues. The CDR3 region has the DNA TGTGCCAGCAGCTCACCAGGTGGAAACACCATATATTTT. This gives the protein CASSSPGGNTIYF.

V and J are TRBV19 and TRBJ2-6; D may be TRBD1 (6 bases). CDR3 length: 15 amino acids. Looked up from germline, CDR1 is LNHDA and CDR2 is SQIVND (reference sequence). Between the trimmed V and J ends, which lost 8 bases and 2 bases, there was a span of 13 bases. CDR3 amino acids: CASRQGTAGANVLTF. The DNA of the CDR3 is TGTGCCAGTCGCCAGGGGACGGCTGGGGCCAACGTCCTGACTTTC.

The V call is TRBV3-1, the J call TRBJ1-1, with 7 bases that match TRBD1. V gave up 5 bases and J gave up 1 base; unmatched junction bases: 4. Germline V lookup: CDR1 LGHDT, CDR2 YNNKEL (reference sequence). CDR3 size: 14 residues. As DNA, the CDR3 is TGTGCCAGCAGCTTTTGGACAGGGAACACTGAAGCTTTCTTT. It specifies CASSFWTGNTEAFF. Drawing the rest from reference TRBV3-1 and TRBJ1-1, the complete variable domain is DTAVSQTPKYLVTQMGNDKSIKCEQNLGHDTMYWYKQDSKKFLKIMFSYNNKELIINETVPNRFSPKSPDKAHLNLHINSLELGDSAVYFCASSFWTGNTEAFFGQGTRLTVV.

The genes are TRBV12-3 or TRBV12-4 and TRBJ2-7; D possibly uses TRBD1 or TRBD2 (5 bases each). Trimming pared 3 bases from V and 2 bases from J, leaving 11 bases between. The CDR3 loop spans 14 amino acids. As DNA, the CDR3 is TGTGCCAGCAGTTTCCGAGAGGGGCCCTACGAGCAGTACTTC. Translating it yields CASSFREGPYEQYF.

The chain recombines TRBV12-3 or TRBV12-4 with TRBJ1-5; 11 nucleotides line up with TRBD1. V lost 3 bases, J lost 2 bases, and 3 bases stayed unmatched. This CDR3 region has 16 residues. DNA of the CDR3: TGTGCCAGCAGTTTTCAGGGACAGGGGGGCAATCAGCCCCAGCATTTT. Translating gives CASSFQGQGGNQPQHF.

The chain joins TRBV2 to TRBJ1-2; D is undetermined. V lost 1 base and J lost 8, with 8 bases in between. This CDR3 region has 12 residues. Germline assignment: CDR1 SNHLY and CDR2 FYNNEI. CDR3 in amino acids: CASSEEVRGYTF. CDR3 in DNA: TGTGCCAGCAGTGAAGAGGTACGCGGCTACACCTTC.

The chain links TRBV2 to TRBJ1-1; 7 nucleotides align to TRBD1. After removal of 0 bases from V and 4 bases from J, the junction contained 8 bases not matched to a gene. The CDR3 is made up of 16 amino acids. Germline CDR1 and CDR2: SNHLY and FYNNEI. Here the CDR3 reads CASSEAATGFGTEAFF. The CDR3 DNA follows: TGTGCCAGCAGTGAAGCCGCGACAGGGTTTGGCACTGAAGCTTTCTTT.

This chain joins TRBV11-2 and TRBJ1-1, with TRBD1 identical over 9 bases. Per germline, CDR1 SGHAT and CDR2 FQNNGV. The CDR3 loop spans 18 amino acids. With V trimmed by 2 bases and J by 4 bases, 14 bases remained unmatched. The CDR3 protein is CASSLPGQGRPTGTEAFF. The CDR3 DNA is TGTGCCAGCAGCTTACCGGGACAGGGCCGCCCTACTGGCACTGAAGCTTTCTTT.

V gene TRBV28 combines with J gene TRBJ1-5; TRBD1 matches at 8 bases. CDR3 length: 17 residues. Germline CDR1 and CDR2: MDHEN and SYDVKM. With V trimmed by 5 bases and J by 0 bases, 9 bases remained unmatched. CDR3 bases: TGTGCCAGCAGTCTAGACAGGGGACGGACTAGCAATCAGCCCCAGCATTTT. This encodes CASSLDRGRTSNQPQHF. The full variable domain, in which reference TRBV28 and TRBJ1-5 provide the parts outside the CDR3, is DVKVTQSSRYLVKRTGEKVFLECVQDMDHENMFWYRQDPGLGLRLIYFSYDVKMKEKGDIPEGYSVSREKKERFSLILESASTNQTSMYLCASSLDRGRTSNQPQHFGDGTRLSIL.

This chain links TRBV20-1 with TRBJ2-5; a possible D gene is TRBD1 (5 bases). Germline V gene data show CDR1 as DFQATT and CDR2 as SNEGSKA (reference sequence). The CDR3 length is 14 residues. In DNA form, the CDR3 reads TGCAGCCTTGGTAGTGTGGGGCCAGGAGAGACCCAGTACTTC. It encodes CSLGSVGPGETQYF.

This clonotype has just one count. The gene calls are TRBV7-2 and TRBJ1-2; no definite D call. Germline assignment: CDR1 SGHTA and CDR2 FQGNSA. The V gene lost 3 bases and the J gene lost 3 bases, with 8 bases spanning the gap. The length of the CDR3 is 13 residues. In DNA form, the CDR3 reads TGTGCCAGCAGCTTCGGCAGACACTATGGCTACACCTTC. Translated: CASSFGRHYGYTF.

This clonotype was picked up one time. This rearrangement joins TRBV3-1 to TRBJ1-5; 9 nucleotides line up with TRBD1. The CDR3 has 13 amino acids. Germline CDR1 LGHDT, CDR2 YNNKEL (reference sequence). The V and J ends lost 4 bases and 6 bases, in that order; junction bases with no gene match: 1. CDR3 residues: CASSPTGGQPQHF. The CDR3 coding sequence is TGTGCCAGCAGCCCGACAGGGGGTCAGCCCCAGCATTTT.

The chain is built from TRBV7-9 and TRBJ2-5; 13 positions agree with TRBD2. Germline trimming cut 5 bases from V and 2 bases from J; bases unmatched to any gene: 2. Germline CDR1 SEHNR, CDR2 FQNEAQ (reference sequence). This CDR3 is 15 amino acids long. The CDR3: CASSPGLAGQETQYF. The CDR3 DNA reads as TGTGCCAGCAGCCCGGGACTAGCGGGACAAGAGACCCAGTACTTC.

This clonotype appeared once. At one end, the junction sequence differs from germline, possibly due to a read error. The chain carries TRBV12-3 or TRBV12-4 and TRBJ2-7; D might be TRBD2 (6 bases). The CDR3 consists of 11 residues. CDR3 sequence: CASSRRHERDF. The CDR3 region has the DNA TGTGCCAGCAGTAGGAGGCACGAGCGGGACTTC.

This clonotype appeared once. The V and J genes are TRBV23-1 and TRBJ2-7; D is uncertain. TRBV23-1 is flagged as an ORF with uncertain function. The CDR3 is 11 amino acids. V was pared by 6 bases and J by 10 bases, with 13 bases between. The DNA of the CDR3 is TGCGCCAGCAGGATCTTGGGATTTCAGTACTTC. The encoded protein is CASRILGFQYF.

The CDR3 here is CASSYRRDTEAFF. The CDR3 bases are TGTGCCAGCAGTTACAGGAGGGACACTGAAGCTTTCTTT. The chain uses TRBV6-2 or TRBV6-3 and TRBJ1-1; D is uncertain. This CDR3 has 13 amino acids. Germline V gives CDR1 MNHEY, CDR2 SVGEGT. V was trimmed by 2 bases and J by 3 bases, leaving 7 bases between them.

V usage is TRBV4-1 and J usage is TRBJ2-3; D unclear. Germline CDR1 MGHRA, CDR2 YSYEKL. This CDR3 is built from 15 residues. Trimming left V 1 base short and J 4 bases short, with 12 bases between. The CDR3 spells CASSQVGDRADTQYF. DNA of the CDR3: TGCGCCAGCAGCCAAGTTGGGGATAGGGCAGATACGCAGTATTTT.

The chain uses TRBV23-1 and TRBJ2-7, with D possibly called TRBD1 or TRBD2 (5 bases each). TRBV23-1 belongs to the ORF category, with a function that is uncertain. With 6 bases removed from V and 3 bases from J, the gap between germline ends came to 15 bases. CDR3 size: 14 residues. This CDR3 is CASRRGPGNYEQYF. The CDR3, as DNA: TGCGCCAGCAGACGGGGCCCGGGGAACTACGAGCAGTACTTC.

The CDR3 DNA is TGCGCCAGCAGAACGGACTTTAACACCGGGGAGCTGTTTTTT. Translated: CASRTDFNTGELFF. The chain employs TRBV4-3 and TRBJ2-2; TRBD2 might be the D (5 bases). Trimming left V 6 bases short and J 2 bases short, with 10 bases between. The CDR3 totals 14 residues. Per the germline V gene, CDR1 is LGHNA and CDR2 is YSLEER.

This clonotype was seen more than once but under ten times. The chain carries TRBV6-5 and TRBJ1-2; 8 bases map to TRBD1. The germline V gene has CDR1 MNHEY and CDR2 SVGAGI. The CDR3 runs 17 residues. With 2 bases clipped from V and 0 bases from J, the junction kept 8 bases outside the gene matches. CDR3 sequence reads: CASSYTTGASSNYGYTF. The CDR3 nucleotides are TGTGCCAGCAGTTACACGACAGGGGCGTCCTCTAACTATGGCTACACCTTC.

The chain carries TRBV2 and TRBJ1-5, with a tentative D call TRBD1 (5 bases). Trimming left V 6 bases short and J 0 bases short, with 9 bases between. Germline V gene lookup returns CDR1 SNHLY and CDR2 FYNNEI. The CDR3 consists of 14 residues. The CDR3 DNA sequence: TGTGCCAGCAGGGGGGGACTTAGCAATCAGCCCCAGCATTTT. This encodes CASRGGLSNQPQHF.

This CDR3 reads CASHTNRYNEQFF. CDR3 sequence (DNA): TGTGCCAGCCACACAAATCGTTACAATGAGCAGTTCTTC. The chain is built from TRBV6-5 and TRBJ2-1; D gene ambiguous. The CDR3 has 13 amino acids. With 8 bases removed from V and 4 bases from J, the gap between germline ends came to 12 bases. The germline V gene encodes CDR1 MNHEY and CDR2 SVGAGI.